What follows are 30 T cell receptor beta chains derived from one specimen sequenced in a study of T-cell reconstitution after alpha-beta-depleted transplantation in children. Preparing the TCRbeta library involved the use of unique molecular identifiers. TCRdb re-derived calls from the PCR reads in MiXCR, one entry per CDR3 protein. The table has hundreds of thousands of distinct CDR3 sequences, around 13% seen once. Sequenced material: PBMCs, taken before TCRalphabeta/CD19-depleted stem cell transplant. The receptors were sampled from a girl aged 2 to 9 with congenital amegakaryocytic thrombocytopenia, due to receive a stem cell transplant.

This clonotype came up many times. The conserved phenylalanine or tryptophan is not found at the CDR3 terminus, so this likely reflects a read error. Because the CDR3's place on the DNA is in doubt, the DNA is left out and the CDR3 is given as listed by TCRdb. This chain joins TRBV6-1 and TRBJ2-1; the DNA was not used to check the table's D call, TRBD1. Counting both end residues, the CDR3 totals 9 amino acids. Per germline, CDR1 MNHNS and CDR2 SASEGT. The CDR3 reads CASNPLLGV.

V usage is TRBV29-1 and J usage is TRBJ2-1; 9 positions agree with TRBD2. From germline, CDR1 is SQVTM and CDR2 ANQGSEA. Trimming took 0 bases from V and 9 from J; bases not matched to a gene: 3. The CDR3 runs to 13 residues. This CDR3 reads CSVEEPTSGEQFF. The CDR3 bases are TGCAGCGTTGAAGAACCGACTAGCGGTGAGCAGTTCTTC.

This clonotype occurred a few times. This chain uses TRBV28 with TRBJ2-2; TRBD1 matches 7 bases. CDR1 is MDHEN, CDR2 SYDVKM, per germline. J was trimmed by 0 bases and V by 8 bases; bases with no gene match: 3. The CDR3 spans 14 residues. CDR3 residues: CASYRGANTGELFF. As DNA, the CDR3 is TGTGCCAGCTACAGGGGAGCGAACACCGGGGAGCTGTTTTTT.

This clonotype was counted ten times or more. The chain joins TRBV5-1 to TRBJ2-5, with no clear D. Germline-derived CDR1 and CDR2 are SGHRS and YFSETQ. The length of the CDR3 is 19 residues. Trimming left V 4 bases short and J 1 base short, with 26 bases between. The CDR3 loop reads CASSRLGTARYGSQETQYF. The CDR3 DNA follows: TGCGCCAGCAGCAGGTTGGGCACGGCCCGTTACGGATCCCAAGAGACCCAGTACTTC.

The V and J genes are TRBV12-3 or TRBV12-4 and TRBJ2-1; tentative D call: TRBD1 (6 bases). V lost 3 bases, J lost 0 bases, and 21 bases lay in between. The CDR3 consists of 19 residues. The CDR3 coding sequence is TGTGCCAGCAGTTTCGCACAGGGATCCTCCGTGAGCTCCTACAATGAGCAGTTCTTC. Translating gives CASSFAQGSSVSSYNEQFF.

In its sample, this clonotype was seen many times. The chain recombines TRBV5-1 with TRBJ2-7; D perhaps matches TRBD2 (6 bases). Trimming removed 0 bases at V and 3 bases at J, with 13 bases between. There are 15 residues in the CDR3. In germline, CDR1 is SGHRS, CDR2 YFSETQ. The CDR3 DNA is TGCGCCAGCAGCTTGGGGCTAGCGTCCATCTACGAGCAGTACTTC. Its protein product is CASSLGLASIYEQYF.

The chain employs TRBV18 and TRBJ1-2; D is unclear. The CDR3 runs 15 residues. Trimming removed 3 bases from V and 4 bases from J, with 15 bases in between. CDR1 and CDR2 from the germline V gene are KGHSH and LQKENI. DNA of the CDR3: TGTGCCAGCTCACCGGCCCAATCCTACTTCTATGGCTACACCTTC. Its protein product is CASSPAQSYFYGYTF.

This clonotype came up many times. The CDR3 DNA reads TGTGCCAGCAGTTACGGACTAGCGGGAGGTTTTGAGCAGTTCTTC. Residues: CASSYGLAGGFEQFF. The gene calls are TRBV6-5 and TRBJ2-1; 14 bases map to TRBD2. Germline CDR1 is MNHEY and CDR2 is SVGAGI. The junction had 3 bases not matched to a gene; V was cut back by 2 bases and J by 9 bases. This CDR3 has 15 amino acids.

This clonotype was seen ten or more times. The V call is TRBV20-1, the J call TRBJ2-1; D uncertain. The CDR3 length is 13 residues. Trimming took 1 base from V and 2 from J, leaving 6 bases between them. Germline V CDR1 and CDR2: DFQATT, SNEGSKA (reference sequence). CDR3 sequence reads: CSARGYTYNEQFF. The CDR3, as DNA: TGCAGTGCTAGAGGGTACACCTACAATGAGCAGTTCTTC.

A remark on this clonotype: One base away lies a much larger clone, so this may be a sequencing read error. This rearrangement joins TRBV20-1 to TRBJ2-1, with 9 bases that match TRBD2. The CDR3 extends over 13 amino acids. CDR1 and CDR2 from the germline V gene are DFQATT and SNEGSKA (reference sequence). CDR3 sequence: CSAGTSTYNVQFF. CDR3 nucleotide sequence: TGCAGCGCCGGGACTAGCACCTACAATGTGCAGTTCTTC.

V and J are TRBV3-1 and TRBJ2-1, with D uncertain. The CDR3 runs to 14 residues. CDR1 is LGHDT, CDR2 YNNKEL, per germline (reference sequence). V dropped 4 bases and J dropped 5 bases, with 12 bases sitting between them. CDR3 coding DNA: TGTGCCAGCAGCCCGCCCCCAGCCCACAATGAGCAGTTCTTC. Amino acids: CASSPPPAHNEQFF.

The chain carries TRBV5-1 and TRBJ2-5, with D possibly being TRBD2 (5 bases). V was cut by 5 bases and J by 1 base, with 12 bases left in between. Germline V gene lookup returns CDR1 SGHRS and CDR2 YFSETQ. The CDR3 spans 14 residues. This CDR3 reads CASRNLAGQETQYF. For the CDR3, the DNA is TGCGCCAGCAGGAATCTTGCGGGCCAAGAGACCCAGTACTTC.

CDR3 protein: CASSSRSTTHYNEQFF. Here the CDR3 DNA reads TGTGCCAGCAGCTCCCGGTCCACGACCCACTACAATGAGCAGTTCTTC. The chain links TRBV7-9 to TRBJ2-1; D ambiguous. Germline V gene data show CDR1 as SEHNR and CDR2 as FQNEAQ (reference sequence). The germline V and J ends were trimmed by 4 bases and 3 bases, with 16 bases remaining between them. This CDR3 contains 16 residues.

This clonotype was detected many times. The CDR3 is CSVDIQETQYF. As DNA, the CDR3 is TGCAGCGTCGACATCCAAGAGACCCAGTACTTC. The rearrangement uses TRBV29-1 and TRBJ2-5; D remains ambiguous. Per germline, CDR1 SQVTM and CDR2 ANQGSEA. This CDR3 is built from 11 residues. V shed 6 bases and J shed 1 base, with 6 bases lying between them.

The rearrangement links TRBV16 to TRBJ2-1; TRBD2 is a possible D gene (6 bases). V was pared by 3 bases and J by 8 bases, with 17 bases between. Germline assignment: CDR1 KGHSY and CDR2 FQNENV. The CDR3 length is 15 residues. CDR3 protein: CASSHAGLAGDEQFF. As DNA, the CDR3 is TGTGCCAGCAGCCATGCGGGACTCGCTGGCGATGAGCAGTTCTTC.

This clonotype has at least ten counts. The genes are TRBV5-4 and TRBJ2-2; D is possibly TRBD1 (6 bases). The V end was cut by 0 bases, the J end by 2 bases, with 14 bases between. The CDR3 spans 17 residues. Germline V gene sequence: CDR1 SGHNT, CDR2 YYREEE (reference sequence). The DNA for the CDR3 is TGTGCCAGCAGCTTGGGACACAGGGTCCTCAACACCGGGGAGCTGTTTTTT. Its protein product is CASSLGHRVLNTGELFF.

In this sample, this clonotype turned up many times. The J gene is TRBJ2-7, the V gene TRBV12-3 or TRBV12-4, with 8 positions matching TRBD1. Germline trimming cut 9 bases from V and 3 bases from J; bases unmatched to any gene: 4. This CDR3 region has 12 residues. The CDR3 reads CASGQGGYEQYF. DNA for the CDR3: TGTGCCAGTGGACAGGGTGGCTACGAGCAGTACTTC.

This clonotype came up a few times. The chain employs TRBV27 and TRBJ2-7; no firm D call. Trimming cost V 3 bases and J 0 bases, with 12 bases left between them. The CDR3 length is 15 residues. CDR1 and CDR2 (germline): MNHEY, SMNVEV (reference sequence). CDR3 sequence reads: CASSFFGAASYEQYF. The CDR3 nucleotides are TGTGCCAGCAGTTTCTTTGGTGCAGCCTCCTACGAGCAGTACTTC.

The rearrangement uses TRBV5-1 and TRBJ2-1, with TRBD2 identical over 7 bases. The CDR3 runs to 17 residues. With 4 bases clipped from V and 5 bases from J, the junction kept 15 bases outside the gene matches. Germline V gives CDR1 SGHRS, CDR2 YFSETQ. The CDR3 DNA follows: TGCGCCAGCAGCGACCACAGACTAGCTGGTGTGAACAATGAGCAGTTCTTC. This gives the protein CASSDHRLAGVNNEQFF.

There are many counts of this clonotype. The chain recombines TRBV12-3 or TRBV12-4 with TRBJ2-1; a possible D gene is TRBD2 (6 bases). V lost 8 bases and J 0 bases, leaving 20 bases between the germline ends. The CDR3 extends over 17 amino acids. The CDR3 nucleotides are TGTGCCAGCGTTGCGTCGGGCGGGGATAGCTCCTACAATGAGCAGTTCTTC. It yields the protein CASVASGGDSSYNEQFF.

Points on this clonotype: A read error may be the cause here, since a much bigger clone is one base away. CDR3 sequence (DNA): TGCAGTGCTAGAGATCTTGGGGAGAGCTACTACGAGCACTACTTC. This translates into CSARDLGESYYEHYF. The V call is TRBV20-1, the J call TRBJ2-7; D may be TRBD2 (5 bases). The CDR3 sequence is 15 residues long. Germline V CDR1 and CDR2: DFQATT, SNEGSKA (reference sequence).

This clonotype occurred many times. The chain couples TRBV10-3 to TRBJ2-7, with no clear D. The CDR3 covers 12 residues. With 4 bases removed from V and 7 bases from J, the gap between germline ends came to 11 bases. CDR1 is ENHRY, CDR2 SYGVKD, per germline. The CDR3 loop reads CAISGGEREQYF. In DNA, the CDR3 is TGTGCCATCAGTGGGGGTGAACGGGAGCAGTACTTC.

This clonotype showed up just a few times. The chain combines TRBV12-3 or TRBV12-4 with TRBJ2-5, with D perhaps matching TRBD2 (6 bases). The CDR3 sequence is 14 residues long. V dropped 2 bases and J dropped 13 bases, with 20 bases sitting between them. CDR3 amino acids: CASSLTAGPSQGYF. DNA for the CDR3: TGTGCCAGCAGTTTAACAGCGGGCCCCTCCCAGGGGTACTTC.

The chain joins TRBV10-3 to TRBJ1-4, with 8 bases identical to TRBD1. V lost 4 bases to trimming and J lost 7 bases; unmatched junction nucleotides: 11. Germline V CDR1 and CDR2: ENHRY, SYGVKD. This CDR3 has 16 residues. In DNA, the CDR3 is TGTGCCATCAGTGGGAGAAAGGGACAGGTCCTTGAAAAACTGTTTTTT. Translation: CAISGRKGQVLEKLFF.

Many counts were recorded for this clonotype. The gene calls are TRBV9 and TRBJ2-7, with D tentatively TRBD2 (6 bases). CDR1 and CDR2 from the germline V gene are SGDLS and YYNGEE. This CDR3 comprises 13 residues. V dropped 2 bases and J dropped 6 bases, with 12 bases sitting between them. This chain's CDR3 is CASSVELASEQYF. In nucleotides, the CDR3 is TGTGCCAGCAGCGTGGAACTAGCTTCCGAGCAGTACTTC.

Many counts were recorded for this clonotype. The V gene is TRBV5-1, the J gene TRBJ2-7; TRBD1 agrees at 7 bases. The V gene end was trimmed by 0 bases and the J gene end by 4 bases; junction bases not matched to a gene: 7. Germline V CDR1 and CDR2: SGHRS, YFSETQ. CDR3 length equals 15 residues. The CDR3 DNA reads as TGCGCCAGCAGCTTGGTTGACAGGGACCCTTACGAGCAGTACTTC. Translation gives CASSLVDRDPYEQYF.

In this sample, this clonotype turned up a few times. J is TRBJ2-7 and V is TRBV3-1, with D perhaps TRBD1 (7 bases). This CDR3 has 15 residues. The V end was cut by 2 bases, the J end by 1 base, with 12 bases between. The germline gives CDR1 LGHDT, CDR2 YNNKEL (reference sequence). The CDR3 nucleotides are TGTGCCAGCAGCCAATGGCAGGGGGGATCCTACGAGCAGTACTTC. Translating it yields CASSQWQGGSYEQYF.

The chain employs TRBV27 and TRBJ2-7, with D hard to call. V lost 3 bases and J lost 6, with 9 bases in between. The CDR3 totals 12 residues. Germline V gene data show CDR1 as MNHEY and CDR2 as SMNVEV (reference sequence). CDR3 coding DNA: TGTGCCAGCAGTTTCCACCGCGGCGAGCAGTACTTC. The encoded protein is CASSFHRGEQYF.

This clonotype was observed at least ten times. The J gene is TRBJ2-1, the V gene TRBV20-1; 14 nucleotides line up with TRBD2. J was trimmed by 9 bases and V by 5 bases; bases with no gene match: 6. Germline V gene data show CDR1 as DFQATT and CDR2 as SNEGSKA (reference sequence). The CDR3 is 14 residues long. The CDR3 spells CSAGGTSGSIEQFF. In DNA form, the CDR3 reads TGCAGTGCTGGGGGGACTAGCGGGAGTATTGAGCAGTTCTTC.

The chain is built from TRBV6-2 or TRBV6-3 and TRBJ2-7; a possible D gene is TRBD2 (7 bases). The V gene lost 11 bases and the J gene lost 1 base, with 15 bases spanning the gap. Germline values: CDR1 MNHEY, CDR2 SVGEGT. There are 13 residues in the CDR3. This chain's CDR3 is CAGGASGSYEQYF. The CDR3 region has the DNA TGTGCCGGGGGGGCTAGCGGATCCTACGAGCAGTACTTC.